Listed below are T cell receptor beta chains from one sample, sequenced in a study of cytomegalovirus exposure and HLA in healthy donors. Method: immunoSEQ multiplex PCR; TCRdb's copy keeps in-frame clones and lacks some. The profile shows about 170,000 clones, about 79% of them singletons. Material for sequencing was PBMCs. The receptors come from a woman aged 45-59 years in good health and CMV-seronegative. CDR3s include the opening cysteine and the closing phenylalanine or tryptophan. The order of the fields is V gene, clone size, J gene, D gene, CDR3 protein, CDR3 DNA. A D gene is named only where the DNA matches it firmly. Clone size, where shown, is once, few, many, or a class for clones that have expanded.

>TRBV9|-|TRBJ2-1|TRBD2
CASSVEIAGGNEQFF
TGTGCCAGCAGCGTAGAGATAGCGGGGGGCAATGAGCAGTTCTTC
>TRBV4-3|few|TRBJ2-1|-
CASSQVALSSYNEQFF
TGCGCCAGCAGCCAAGTTGCGCTGAGCTCCTACAATGAGCAGTTCTTC
>TRBV7-2|-|TRBJ2-5|-
CASSLVDGLETQYF
TGTGCCAGCAGCTTAGTCGATGGCTTGGAGACCCAGTACTTC
>TRBV7-2|-|TRBJ2-7|-
CASSLGSRGAYEQYF
TGTGCCAGCAGCCTTGGCTCCAGGGGAGCCTACGAGCAGTACTTC
>TRBV7-9|once|TRBJ1-5|-
CSSSFGRVWDSNQPQHF
TGTTCCAGCAGCTTCGGCAGGGTGTGGGATAGCAATCAGCCCCAGCATTTT
>TRBV28|once|TRBJ2-1|TRBD2
CASSPRGLAGKSEQFF
TGTGCCAGCAGTCCCCGAGGACTAGCTGGGAAGAGTGAGCAGTTCTTC
>TRBV21-1|few|TRBJ2-6|-
CASSKRRSRPYPGQHSGANVLTF
TGTGCCAGCAGCAAAAGACGGTCGAGACCATACCCGGGACAGCACTCTGGGGCCAACGTCCTGACTTTC
>TRBV4-3|-|TRBJ1-2|TRBD1
CASSPGQGTTYGYTF
TGCGCCAGCAGCCCCGGACAGGGGACAACCTATGGCTACACCTTC
>TRBV6-5|-|TRBJ2-1|-
CASGGDYNEQFF
TGTGCCAGCGGGGGCGATTACAATGAGCAGTTCTTC
>TRBV9|-|TRBJ1-2|TRBD1
CASSGVRQGSGGYTF
TGTGCCAGCAGCGGCGTCCGACAGGGGTCTGGAGGCTACACCTTC
>TRBV7-2|-|TRBJ2-1|-
CASSLDRNNYNEQFF
TGTGCCAGCAGCTTAGACAGGAACAATTACAATGAGCAGTTCTTC
>TRBV19|-|TRBJ1-1|-
CASSTPSAGTEAFF
TGTGCCAGTAGTACCCCGAGCGCGGGTACTGAAGCTTTCTTT
>TRBV11-2|-|TRBJ2-5|TRBD2
CASSGRVRSETQYF
TGTGCCAGCAGCGGGAGGGTTCGGAGCGAGACCCAGTACTTC
>TRBV5-4|-|TRBJ2-3|-
CASSGDWLNTDTQYF
TGTGCCAGCTCCGGGGACTGGCTCAACACAGATACGCAGTATTTT
>TRBV7-2|-|TRBJ2-7|-
CASSGTGRYEQYF
TGTGCCAGCTCGGGCACAGGGCGCTACGAGCAGTACTTC
>TRBV6-5|-|TRBJ2-2|TRBD2
CASSYLTSGRPGELFF
TGTGCCAGCAGTTACTTAACTAGCGGGCGGCCCGGGGAGCTGTTTTTT
>TRBV21-1|-|TRBJ1-3|-
CASSKLVAGQGVGNTIYF
TGTGCCAGCAGCAAACTAGTCGCGGGACAGGGGGTCGGAAACACCATATATTTT
>TRBV2|-|TRBJ2-1|TRBD2
CASSEGRSGGSSYNEQFF
TGTGCCAGCAGTGAAGGGAGGAGCGGGGGAAGCTCCTACAATGAGCAGTTCTTC
>TRBV5-1|-|TRBJ2-3|TRBD1
CASSLGDRSDTQYF
TGCGCCAGCAGCTTGGGGGACAGGTCAGATACGCAGTATTTT